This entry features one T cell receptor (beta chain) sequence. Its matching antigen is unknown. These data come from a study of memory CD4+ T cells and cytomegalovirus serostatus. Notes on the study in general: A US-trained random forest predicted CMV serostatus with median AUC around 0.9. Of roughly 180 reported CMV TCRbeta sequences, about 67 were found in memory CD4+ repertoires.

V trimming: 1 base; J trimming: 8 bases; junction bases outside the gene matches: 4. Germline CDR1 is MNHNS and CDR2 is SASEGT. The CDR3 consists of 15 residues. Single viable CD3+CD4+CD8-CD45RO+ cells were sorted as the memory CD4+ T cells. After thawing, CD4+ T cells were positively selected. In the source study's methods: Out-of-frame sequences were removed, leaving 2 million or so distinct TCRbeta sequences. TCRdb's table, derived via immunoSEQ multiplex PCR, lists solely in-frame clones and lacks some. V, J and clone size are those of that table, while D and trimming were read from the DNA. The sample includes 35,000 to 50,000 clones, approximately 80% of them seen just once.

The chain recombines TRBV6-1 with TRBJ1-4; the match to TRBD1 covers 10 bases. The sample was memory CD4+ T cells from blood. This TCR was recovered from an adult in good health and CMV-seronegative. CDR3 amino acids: CASSEGQGALEKLFF. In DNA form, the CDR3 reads TGTGCCAGCAGTGAAGGACAGGGGGCTTTAGAAAAACTGTTTTTT.